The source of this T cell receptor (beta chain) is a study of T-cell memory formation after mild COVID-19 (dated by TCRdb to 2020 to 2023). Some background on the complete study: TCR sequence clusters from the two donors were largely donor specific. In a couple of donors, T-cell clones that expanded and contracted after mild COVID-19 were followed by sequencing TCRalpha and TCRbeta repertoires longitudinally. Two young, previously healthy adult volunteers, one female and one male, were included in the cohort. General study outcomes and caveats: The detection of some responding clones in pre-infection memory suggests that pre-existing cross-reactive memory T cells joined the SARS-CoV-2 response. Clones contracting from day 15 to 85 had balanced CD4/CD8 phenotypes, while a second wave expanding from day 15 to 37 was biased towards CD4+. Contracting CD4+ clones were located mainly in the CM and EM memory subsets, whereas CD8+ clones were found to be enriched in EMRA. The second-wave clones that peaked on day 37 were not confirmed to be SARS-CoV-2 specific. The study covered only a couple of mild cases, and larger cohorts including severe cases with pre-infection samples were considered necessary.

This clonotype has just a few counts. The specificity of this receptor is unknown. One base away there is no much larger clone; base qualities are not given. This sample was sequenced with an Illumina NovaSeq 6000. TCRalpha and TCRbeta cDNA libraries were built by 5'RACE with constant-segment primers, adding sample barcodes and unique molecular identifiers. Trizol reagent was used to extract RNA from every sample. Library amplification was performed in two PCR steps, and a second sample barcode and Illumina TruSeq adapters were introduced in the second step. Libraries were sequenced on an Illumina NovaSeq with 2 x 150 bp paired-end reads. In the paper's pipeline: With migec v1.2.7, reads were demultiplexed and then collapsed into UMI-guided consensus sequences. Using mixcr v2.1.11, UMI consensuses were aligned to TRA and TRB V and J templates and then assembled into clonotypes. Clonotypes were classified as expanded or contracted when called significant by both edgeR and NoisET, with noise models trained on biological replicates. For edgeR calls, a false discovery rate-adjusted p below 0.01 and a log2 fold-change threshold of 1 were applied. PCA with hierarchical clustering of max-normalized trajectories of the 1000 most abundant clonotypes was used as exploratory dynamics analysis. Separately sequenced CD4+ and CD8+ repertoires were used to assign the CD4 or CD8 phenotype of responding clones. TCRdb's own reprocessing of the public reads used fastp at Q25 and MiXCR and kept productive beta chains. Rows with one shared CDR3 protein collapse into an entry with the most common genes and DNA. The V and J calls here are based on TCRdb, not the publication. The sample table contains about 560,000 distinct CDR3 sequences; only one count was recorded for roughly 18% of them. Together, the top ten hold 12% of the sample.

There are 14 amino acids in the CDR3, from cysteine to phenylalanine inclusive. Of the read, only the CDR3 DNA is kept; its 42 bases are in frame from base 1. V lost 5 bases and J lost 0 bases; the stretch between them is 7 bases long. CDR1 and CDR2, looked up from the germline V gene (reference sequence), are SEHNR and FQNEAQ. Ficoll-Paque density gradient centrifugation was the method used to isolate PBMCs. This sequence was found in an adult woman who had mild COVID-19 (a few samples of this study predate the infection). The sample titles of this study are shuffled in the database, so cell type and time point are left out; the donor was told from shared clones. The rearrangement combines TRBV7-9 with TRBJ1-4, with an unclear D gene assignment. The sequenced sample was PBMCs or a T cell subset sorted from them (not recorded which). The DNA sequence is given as TGTGCCAGCAGCCCGGTTGCAACTAATGAAAAACTGTTTTTT. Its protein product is CASSPVATNEKLFF.